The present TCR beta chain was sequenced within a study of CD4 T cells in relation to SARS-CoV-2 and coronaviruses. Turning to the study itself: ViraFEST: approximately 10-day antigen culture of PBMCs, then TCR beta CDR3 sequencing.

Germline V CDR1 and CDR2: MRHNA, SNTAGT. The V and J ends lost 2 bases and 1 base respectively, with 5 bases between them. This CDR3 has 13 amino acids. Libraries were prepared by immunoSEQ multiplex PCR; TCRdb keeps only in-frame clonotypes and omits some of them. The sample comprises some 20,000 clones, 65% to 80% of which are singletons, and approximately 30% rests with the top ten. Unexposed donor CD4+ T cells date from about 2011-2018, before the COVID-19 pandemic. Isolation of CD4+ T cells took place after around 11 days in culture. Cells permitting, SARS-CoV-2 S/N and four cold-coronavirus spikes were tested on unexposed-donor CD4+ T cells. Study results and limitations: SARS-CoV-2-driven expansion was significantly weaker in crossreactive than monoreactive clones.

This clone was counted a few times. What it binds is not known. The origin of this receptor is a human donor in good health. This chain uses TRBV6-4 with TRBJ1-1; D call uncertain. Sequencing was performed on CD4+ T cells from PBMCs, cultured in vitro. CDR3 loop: CASSDRENTEAFF. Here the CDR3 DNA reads TGTGCCAGCAGTGACAGGGAGAACACTGAAGCTTTCTTT.